The 27 T cell receptor beta chains reported below all come from one sample, sequenced in a study of T cells after posttransplantation cyclophosphamide. Data came from immunoSEQ multiplex PCR; TCRdb stores just in-frame clones and leaves some out. There are roughly 5,000 clones in the sample; around 92% occur only once, and roughly 1.3% lies in the top ten. The material sequenced was CD4+ T cells sorted from bone marrow. Source of these receptors: a woman between 55 and 75 years old in good health, CMV-negative, and a related stem cell transplant donor.

The CDR3 loop reads CASSLGLGLVSEAFF. CDR3 nucleotides: TGTGCCAGCAGCTTGGGTCTGGGCTTAGTCTCTGAAGCTTTCTTT. The J gene is TRBJ1-1, the V gene TRBV5-8; the D is unclear. Germline V gene sequence: CDR1 SGHTS, CDR2 YDEGEE. Trimming removed 0 bases at V and 6 bases at J, with 15 bases between. This CDR3 region has 15 residues.

The J gene is TRBJ2-6, the V gene TRBV6-5, with a tentative D call TRBD2 (6 bases). The germline gives CDR1 MNHEY, CDR2 SVGAGI. Trimming took 4 bases from V and 2 from J, leaving 6 bases between them. CDR3 size: 14 residues. CDR3 protein: CASSWGAGANVLTF. CDR3 nucleotide sequence: TGTGCCAGCAGTTGGGGGGCTGGGGCCAACGTCCTGACTTTC.

The chain carries TRBV7-2 and TRBJ2-3; 8 nucleotides line up with TRBD1. The V gene's germline CDR1 is SGHTA and CDR2 FQGNSA. The CDR3 is 14 residues long. V was clipped by 5 bases and J by 5 bases; unmatched bases: 6. Here the CDR3 reads CASSPRTGLDTQYF. As DNA, the CDR3 is TGTGCCAGCAGCCCTCGGACAGGGTTAGATACGCAGTATTTT.

The genes are TRBV6-6 and TRBJ2-7; a weak D match, TRBD1 (5 bases). Trimming removed 6 bases from V and 1 base from J, with 13 bases in between. CDR1 and CDR2 from the germline V gene are MNHNY and SVGAGI (reference sequence). The CDR3 contains 14 residues. The DNA of the CDR3 is TGTGCCAGCAGCACACCCTCAGGGTCCTACGAGCAGTACGTC. This encodes CASSTPSGSYEQYV.

This sequence joins TRBV5-1 and TRBJ2-2; 10 bases are a match to TRBD2. Germline V CDR1 and CDR2: SGHRS, YFSETQ. Losses at the gene ends were 0 bases for V and 5 bases for J; bases not matched to a gene: 10. The CDR3 consists of 18 residues. The CDR3: CASSLEAGLASRTGELFF. DNA of the CDR3: TGCGCCAGCAGCTTGGAGGCGGGACTAGCGTCTAGAACCGGGGAGCTGTTTTTT.

The chain has TRBV4-3 and TRBJ1-1; D might be TRBD1 (5 bases). CDR1 LGHNA and CDR2 YSLEER come from the germline V gene. V shed 0 bases and J shed 4 bases, with 9 bases lying between them. This CDR3 has 14 residues. The CDR3 nucleotides read TGCGCCAGCAGCCAAGACAGCAGGGTCACTGAAGCTTTCTTT. Translating gives CASSQDSRVTEAFF.

The chain is built from TRBV29-1 and TRBJ2-7; D unresolved. V lost 3 bases and J lost 6, with 9 bases in between. Germline-derived CDR1 and CDR2 are SQVTM and ANQGSEA. The CDR3 runs 11 residues. The CDR3 here is CSVDSGSEQYF. The CDR3, as DNA: TGCAGCGTTGATTCGGGTTCCGAGCAGTACTTC.

This sequence joins TRBV5-1 and TRBJ2-5; 9 nucleotides align to TRBD1. The J call may be wrong; the DNA end is better matched by TRBJ2-7. The germline gives CDR1 SGHRS, CDR2 YFSETQ. This CDR3 contains 15 residues. CDR3 amino acids: CASSFTGQGQYEQYF. The CDR3 region has the DNA TGCGCCAGCAGCTTTACGGGACAGGGCCAATACGAGCAGTACTTC.

The V call is TRBV28, the J call TRBJ2-1; a possible D gene is TRBD1 (7 bases). The CDR3 has 16 residues. V was trimmed by 5 bases and J by 0 bases, leaving 14 bases between them. Germline assignment: CDR1 MDHEN and CDR2 SYDVKM. CDR3: CASSPGGGPSYNEQFF. As DNA, the CDR3 is TGTGCCAGCAGTCCAGGAGGGGGCCCCTCCTACAATGAGCAGTTCTTC.

This chain joins TRBV29-1 and TRBJ1-2, with TRBD1 as a possible D gene (6 bases). Trimming removed 4 bases at V and 8 bases at J, with 11 bases between. Germline CDR1 reads SQVTM; CDR2 reads ANQGSEA. The CDR3 spans 11 residues. CDR3 in DNA: TGCAGCGTTGTGGGGGCGGAAGGCTACACCTTC. Amino acid sequence: CSVVGAEGYTF.

V is TRBV5-4 and J is TRBJ1-2; tentative D call: TRBD1 (5 bases). This CDR3 region has 14 residues. Germline values: CDR1 SGHNT, CDR2 YYREEE (reference sequence). Between the trimmed V and J ends, which lost 0 bases and 4 bases, there was a span of 10 bases. The DNA of the CDR3 is TGTGCCAGCAGCTTGGATCGGGGGAGCTATGGCTACACCTTC. Its protein is CASSLDRGSYGYTF.

The rearrangement uses TRBV19 and TRBJ1-1; tentatively, D is TRBD1 (6 bases). CDR3 length: 16 amino acids. V lost 0 bases and J lost 1, with 12 bases in between. Per the germline V gene, CDR1 is LNHDA and CDR2 is SQIVND (reference sequence). CDR3 coding DNA: TGTGCCAGTAGTATAGATTCGGGACATCCGAACACTGAAGCTTTCTTT. This encodes CASSIDSGHPNTEAFF. The whole variable domain, filled in from reference TRBV19 and TRBJ1-1, reads DGGITQSPKYLFRKEGQNVTLSCEQNLNHDAMYWYRQDPGQGLRLIYYSQIVNDFQKGDIAEGYSVSREKKESFPLTVTSAQKNPTAFYLCASSIDSGHPNTEAFFGQGTRLTVV.

The chain has TRBV23-1 and TRBJ1-4; a possible D gene is TRBD1 (6 bases). TRBV23-1 is annotated as an ORF whose role is uncertain. The V gene lost 2 bases and the J gene lost 12 bases, with 16 bases spanning the gap. The CDR3 is 14 residues long. The CDR3 DNA follows: TGCGCCAGCAGTCAAAGCCCGAACAGGGTCGAACTGTTTTTT. Its protein product is CASSQSPNRVELFF.

The chain employs TRBV10-2 and TRBJ2-5, with 7 bases that match TRBD1. CDR3 size: 12 residues. Germline trimming cut 4 bases from V and 4 bases from J; bases unmatched to any gene: 0. The germline gives CDR1 WSHSY, CDR2 SAAADI. The CDR3 DNA reads TGCGCCAGCAGTGGACAGGGAGAGACCCAGTACTTC. Translation: CASSGQGETQYF.

The gene calls are TRBV7-2 and TRBJ2-3, with 10 bases fitting TRBD2. The CDR3 sequence is 15 residues long. The germline V gene encodes CDR1 SGHTA and CDR2 FQGNSA. With V trimmed by 8 bases and J by 9 bases, 14 bases remained unmatched. The CDR3 protein is CASGSTSGDLGTQYF. In DNA, the CDR3 is TGTGCCAGCGGGAGTACTAGCGGGGACCTCGGGACGCAGTATTTT.

The chain is built from TRBV11-2 and TRBJ2-5, with D unclear. Germline V gene sequence: CDR1 SGHAT, CDR2 FQNNGV. V dropped 0 bases and J dropped 2 bases, with 10 bases sitting between them. The CDR3 has 15 residues. CDR3 nucleotides: TGTGCCAGCAGCTTAGATTCGACGGGTCAAGAGACCCAGTACTTC. It encodes CASSLDSTGQETQYF.

The CDR3 nucleotides are TGTGCCAGCAGCCTCGGACTGGTACAGTTCTTC. Translated, it gives CASSLGLVQFF. The V call is TRBV4-2, the J call TRBJ2-1; the D gene is possibly TRBD2 (5 bases). V gave up 4 bases and J gave up 13 bases, with 11 bases separating them. The V gene's germline CDR1 is LGHNA and CDR2 YNFKEQ. This CDR3 has 11 residues.

This sequence joins TRBV5-4 and TRBJ2-1; D is possibly TRBD2 (6 bases). From germline, CDR1 is SGHNT and CDR2 YYREEE (reference sequence). With 0 bases removed from V and 6 bases from J, the gap between germline ends came to 16 bases. The CDR3 contains 16 residues. CDR3 DNA sequence: TGTGCCAGCAGCTTGGGAGGCGGGGACCCCTCCAATGAGCAGTTCTTC. It yields the protein CASSLGGGDPSNEQFF.

The genes are TRBV7-2 and TRBJ2-2; tentative D call: TRBD2 (6 bases). V was shortened by 1 base and J by 7 bases, with 7 bases between the two germline ends. Germline CDR1 and CDR2: SGHTA and FQGNSA. This CDR3 comprises 13 residues. CDR3 protein: CASSLGGVGELFF. The CDR3 DNA is TGTGCCAGCAGCTTAGGGGGGGTCGGGGAGCTGTTTTTT.

The chain links TRBV27 to TRBJ1-2; D perhaps matches TRBD1 (5 bases). Germline-derived CDR1 and CDR2 are MNHEY and SMNVEV (reference sequence). Trimming took 6 bases from V and 8 from J, leaving 19 bases between them. This CDR3 spans 14 amino acids. The CDR3 nucleotides read TGTGCCAGCAGCCTCGGGGCTGGGAGGTACGGCTACACCTTC. Protein: CASSLGAGRYGYTF.

The rearrangement uses TRBV7-9 and TRBJ2-7; TRBD1 might be the D (8 bases). Looked up from germline, CDR1 is SEHNR and CDR2 is FQNEAQ (reference sequence). The V end lost 4 bases, the J end lost 7 bases, and 23 bases lay between the germline ends. CDR3 length equals 16 residues. The CDR3: CASSSDRGQRGGEQYV. As DNA, the CDR3 is TGTGCCAGCAGCTCCGACAGGGGCCAACGCGGGGGAGAGCAGTACGTC.

The gene calls are TRBV11-2 and TRBJ2-4; D may be TRBD2 (7 bases). The CDR3 runs 14 residues. Trimming shortened V by 5 bases and J by 9 bases, and 17 bases separated the two germline ends. Per germline, CDR1 SGHAT and CDR2 FQNNGV. The CDR3 DNA sequence: TGTGCCAGCAGCCGGGCGGGGGCCCGGGGCATTCAGTACTTC. The encoded protein is CASSRAGARGIQYF.

The genes are TRBV2 and TRBJ2-3; D gene ambiguous. The CDR3 has 14 residues. The germline V gene encodes CDR1 SNHLY and CDR2 FYNNEI. Trimming removed 1 base at V and 4 bases at J, with 9 bases between. As DNA, the CDR3 is TGTGCCAGCAGTGAAGTCAGGTCATCAGATACGCAGTATTTT. Amino acids: CASSEVRSSDTQYF. Using reference TRBV2 and TRBJ2-3 for the parts outside the CDR3, the full variable domain is EPEVTQTPSHQVTQMGQEVILRCVPISNHLYFYWYRQILGQKVEFLVSFYNNEISEKSEIFDDQFSVERPDGSNFTLKIRSTKLEDSAMYFCASSEVRSSDTQYFGPGTRLTVL.

The CDR3 sequence: CASSLDGGRADTQYF. DNA of the CDR3: TGTGCCAGCAGCTTAGATGGAGGCCGGGCGGATACGCAGTATTTT. V is TRBV7-2 and J is TRBJ2-3; a weak D match, TRBD2 (5 bases). V shed 1 base and J shed 6 bases, with 14 bases lying between them. Germline lookup yields CDR1 SGHTA and CDR2 FQGNSA. CDR3 length: 15 amino acids. Using reference TRBV7-2 and TRBJ2-3 for the parts outside the CDR3, the full variable domain is GAGVSQSPSNKVTEKGKDVELRCDPISGHTALYWYRQSLGQGLEFLIYFQGNSAPDKSGLPSDRFSAERTGGSVSTLTIQRTQQEDSAVYLCASSLDGGRADTQYFGPGTRLTVL.

This chain connects TRBV18 to TRBJ2-7; weak D call: TRBD1 (5 bases). There are 13 residues in the CDR3. The ends were cut back, 5 bases at V and 5 bases at J, with 13 bases in the middle. Germline loops: CDR1 KGHSH, CDR2 LQKENI. The CDR3 sequence: CASSNRPEDEQYF. The CDR3 nucleotides are TGTGCCAGCTCAAACAGGCCTGAGGACGAGCAGTACTTC.

The V call is TRBV2, the J call TRBJ1-5; D is undetermined. CDR1 is SNHLY and CDR2 is FYNNEI in the germline V gene. The V gene lost 0 bases and the J gene lost 1 base, with 10 bases spanning the gap. This CDR3 is built from 16 residues. CDR3 protein: CASSEASGQSNQPQHF. CDR3 sequence (DNA): TGTGCCAGCAGTGAAGCGTCTGGGCAAAGCAATCAGCCCCAGCATTTT.

The V gene is TRBV7-2, the J gene TRBJ1-1; tentatively, D is TRBD1 (6 bases). CDR1 is SGHTA, CDR2 FQGNSA, per germline. CDR3 size: 15 residues. V lost 2 bases to trimming and J lost 4 bases, with 14 bases between them. In DNA, the CDR3 is TGTGCCAGCAGCTTAATGCCAGGGGTAATCACTGAAGCTTTCTTT. Translation: CASSLMPGVITEAFF.